This T cell receptor beta chain was recorded in a study of blood T cell repertoires in COVID-19. Background on the study: Spain, Italy and the United States supplied samples that represented acute and convalescent COVID-19. Nucleic acid was either cDNA or gDNA, and it came from T cells, B-cell-depleted T cells, or PBMCs.

Study processing details: The assay estimated nucleated cells by amplifying reference gene primers. Profiled with immunoSEQ multiplex PCR; TCRdb holds only in-frame clones, not every one. V and J calls and clone size follow that table, whereas D and trimming were derived from the DNA. The sample yields approximately 70,000 clones, around 91% seen once. The CDR3 sequence is 15 residues long. The V end lost 0 bases, the J end lost 7 bases, and 16 bases lay between the germline ends. The germline CDR1 and CDR2 sequences are SGDLS and YYNGEE. Specimen: peripheral blood. The chain couples TRBV9 to TRBJ1-2; the D gene is possibly TRBD1 (6 bases). The receptor was derived from a human donor in a cohort sampled during active COVID-19. The CDR3 here is CASSVGVAGAGGYTF. The CDR3 DNA is TGTGCCAGCAGCGTAGGGGTGGCGGGGGCTGGTGGCTACACCTTC.